The entry that follows covers one T cell receptor beta chain sequence. Its antigen remains unknown. The sample originates from a study of cytomegalovirus exposure and HLA in healthy donors. Findings and limits, study-wide: One variant, a missense change in DCLRE1C, was linked in a later analysis to TCR beta V- and J-gene trimming. Among donors in an Asian-associated ancestry cluster, a later analysis reportedly found fewer N-insertions than the roughly 610-donor mean.

Primers for the PCR totalled 60 Vbeta and 13 Jbeta. TCRdb keeps only in-frame clones here, not all; method: immunoSEQ multiplex PCR. The table includes about 200,000 clones, around 83% detected once. Trimming left V 5 bases short and J 2 bases short, with 10 bases between. This CDR3 has 13 amino acids. Germline CDR1 MNHEY, CDR2 SVGAGI. Material: PBMCs. The chain is built from TRBV6-5 and TRBJ2-7; D might be TRBD2 (5 bases). The source is a man in his forties or fifties in good health and CMV-seropositive. The CDR3 DNA sequence: TGTGCCAGCAGTGACGGGATTACCTACGAGCAGTACTTC. Translating it yields CASSDGITYEQYF.